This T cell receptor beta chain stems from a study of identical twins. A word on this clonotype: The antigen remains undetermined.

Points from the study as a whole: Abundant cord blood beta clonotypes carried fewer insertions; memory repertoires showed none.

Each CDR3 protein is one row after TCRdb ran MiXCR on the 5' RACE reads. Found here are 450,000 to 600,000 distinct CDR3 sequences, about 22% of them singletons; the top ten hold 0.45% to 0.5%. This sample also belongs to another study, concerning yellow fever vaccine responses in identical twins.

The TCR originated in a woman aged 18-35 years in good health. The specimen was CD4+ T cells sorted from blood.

CDR3 protein: CASSLRGRGRETQYF. The CDR3 region has the DNA TGTGCCAGCAGTTTAAGGGGACGGGGAAGAGAGACCCAGTACTTC. This chain connects TRBV12-3 or TRBV12-4 to TRBJ2-5; D possibly uses TRBD1 or TRBD2 (5 bases each). The CDR3 is 15 amino acids. Between the trimmed V and J ends, which lost 2 bases and 4 bases, there was a span of 14 bases.